This entry lists 21 T cell receptor beta chains sequenced from one sample in a study of blood T cell repertoires in COVID-19. TCRdb keeps only in-frame clones here, not all; method: immunoSEQ multiplex PCR. The sample includes about 80,000 clones, more than 70% of them seen just once. What was sequenced was peripheral blood. Receptors were obtained from a woman of 80 years or more with acute or convalescent COVID-19.

This chain uses TRBV19 with TRBJ1-2; maybe TRBD1 (5 bases). Looked up from germline, CDR1 is LNHDA and CDR2 is SQIVND (reference sequence). The CDR3 contains 14 residues. V was trimmed by 3 bases and J by 3 bases, leaving 11 bases between them. The CDR3 reads CASSIRDSYYGYTF. The CDR3 nucleotides are TGTGCCAGTAGTATCAGAGACAGCTACTATGGCTACACCTTC.

J is TRBJ1-2 and V is TRBV15; TRBD1 might be the D (5 bases). V lost 0 bases and J 5 bases, leaving 10 bases between the germline ends. This CDR3 contains 14 residues. Germline CDR1 is LNHNV and CDR2 is YYDKDF (reference sequence). The CDR3 nucleotides read TGTGCCACCAGCAGAGACCGGACATCTTATGGCTACACCTTC. Amino acid sequence: CATSRDRTSYGYTF.

The count of this clone is one. The CDR3 nucleotides read TGTGCCAGCAGCTTAGGTTTTAGGGGTTCCTATAATTCACCCCTCCACTTT. This gives the protein CASSLGFRGSYNSPLHF. The rearrangement uses TRBV7-6 and TRBJ1-6, with D possibly being TRBD1 (5 bases). The V end lost 1 base, the J end lost 1 base, and 11 bases lay between the germline ends. Germline V gene sequence: CDR1 SGHVS, CDR2 FNYEAQ. This CDR3 spans 17 amino acids.

The chain is built from TRBV7-2 and TRBJ2-3, with TRBD1 matching 9 bases. The germline V gene encodes CDR1 SGHTA and CDR2 FQGNSA. The junction had 3 bases not matched to a gene; V was cut back by 1 base and J by 4 bases. The CDR3 runs 15 residues. Written as DNA, the CDR3 is TGTGCCAGCAGCTTAGGACAGGGGGGGGCAGATACGCAGTATTTT. It yields the protein CASSLGQGGADTQYF.

Regarding this clone: The sample contains more than one DNA sequence encoding this CDR3. The chain uses TRBV4-3 and TRBJ2-5; a weak D match, TRBD2 (5 bases). Per the germline V gene, CDR1 is LGHNA and CDR2 is YSLEER. V lost 0 bases to trimming and J lost 4 bases, with 12 bases between them. The CDR3 sequence is 15 residues long. The CDR3 sequence is CASSQDGPGGETQYF. DNA of the CDR3: TGCGCCAGCAGCCAAGACGGACCAGGAGGAGAGACCCAGTACTTC.

The chain carries TRBV11-3 and TRBJ2-3; tentative D call: TRBD2 (5 bases). The CDR3 covers 15 residues. The V end lost 4 bases, the J end lost 2 bases, and 13 bases lay between the germline ends. CDR1 SGHNT and CDR2 YENEEA come from the germline V gene. This chain's CDR3 is CASSSGGRDTDTQYF. The CDR3 DNA reads as TGTGCCAGCAGCTCCGGCGGCCGGGACACAGATACGCAGTATTTT.

V gene TRBV7-9 combines with J gene TRBJ2-7, with 9 bases that match TRBD1. CDR1 and CDR2 (germline): SEHNR, FQNEAQ (reference sequence). The CDR3 runs to 15 residues. The J segment lost 0 bases and the V segment lost 5 bases, leaving 5 bases of the junction unmatched. This chain's CDR3 is CASSPPGQGSYEQYF. DNA of the CDR3: TGTGCCAGCAGCCCCCCGGGACAGGGCTCCTACGAGCAGTACTTC.

This chain links TRBV4-2 with TRBJ1-2, with a tentative D call TRBD1 (5 bases). V dropped 4 bases and J dropped 7 bases, with 19 bases sitting between them. The CDR3 has 15 residues. From germline, CDR1 is LGHNA and CDR2 YNFKEQ. In nucleotides, the CDR3 is TGTGCCAGCAGCCCGGTAGGGGATCAGACGAGTGGCTACACCTTC. Its translation: CASSPVGDQTSGYTF.

The chain combines TRBV19 with TRBJ2-1, with 7 nucleotides matching TRBD1. The length of the CDR3 is 19 residues. Unmatched junction bases numbered 16, after V lost 5 bases and J lost 0 bases. Per the germline V gene, CDR1 is LNHDA and CDR2 is SQIVND (reference sequence). The chain's CDR3 is CASSAPQGKVLSSYNEQFF. DNA for the CDR3: TGTGCCAGTAGTGCTCCACAGGGGAAGGTGCTAAGCTCCTACAATGAGCAGTTCTTC.

This clone was observed once. CDR3 protein: CASSALAGATFFSTDTQYF. CDR3 sequence (DNA): TGTGCCAGTAGTGCGTTAGCGGGAGCCACCTTCTTTAGCACAGATACGCAGTATTTT. The chain links TRBV19 to TRBJ2-3; 9 positions agree with TRBD2. The CDR3 is made up of 19 amino acids. J gave up 0 bases and V 5 bases, and 15 bases lay outside the gene matches. Germline assignment: CDR1 LNHDA and CDR2 SQIVND (reference sequence).

This sequence joins TRBV30 and TRBJ1-5; TRBD1 matches 8 bases. Germline trimming cut 2 bases from V and 4 bases from J; bases unmatched to any gene: 4. The CDR3 is 14 amino acids. In germline, CDR1 is GTSNPN, CDR2 SVGIG (reference sequence). The CDR3 reads CAWSTTGGNQPQHF. The DNA for the CDR3 is TGTGCCTGGAGTACAACAGGGGGGAATCAGCCCCAGCATTTT.

The chain links TRBV19 to TRBJ1-3; no firm D call. V lost 1 base and J 0 bases, leaving 10 bases between the germline ends. The CDR3 runs 16 residues. The V gene's germline CDR1 is LNHDA and CDR2 SQIVND (reference sequence). CDR3 in DNA: TGTGCCAGTAGTATAGGGGCAGCCACCTCTGGAAACACCATATATTTT. The encoded protein is CASSIGAATSGNTIYF.

The rearrangement links TRBV6-6 to TRBJ1-4; 8 bases fit TRBD1. This CDR3 has 15 residues. V shed 6 bases, J shed 2 bases, and the junction held 5 bases outside the gene matches. From germline, CDR1 is MNHNY and CDR2 SVGAGI (reference sequence). The CDR3 region is CASSLTGVTNEKLFF. For the CDR3, the DNA is TGTGCCAGCAGCCTGACAGGGGTGACTAATGAAAAACTGTTTTTT.

V gene TRBV5-1 combines with J gene TRBJ2-5; 11 nucleotides agree with TRBD2. Germline V lookup: CDR1 SGHRS, CDR2 YFSETQ. Trimming removed 4 bases from V and 5 bases from J; junction bases left unmatched: 13. CDR3 length: 17 amino acids. In DNA, the CDR3 is TGCGCCAGCAGCGCCAGACTAGCGGGAATAGTCCAGGAGACCCAGTACTTC. Its protein is CASSARLAGIVQETQYF.

The V and J genes are TRBV6-5 and TRBJ2-1; no firm D call. Germline CDR1 is MNHEY and CDR2 is SVGAGI. The V end was cut by 7 bases, the J end by 7 bases, with 11 bases between. The length of the CDR3 is 12 residues. In DNA, the CDR3 is TGTGCCAGCACCTCCTACTTAAATGAGCAGTTCTTC. It yields the protein CASTSYLNEQFF.

This rearrangement joins TRBV7-2 to TRBJ2-5; 10 nucleotides match TRBD2. The CDR3 has 14 residues. V gave up 1 base and J gave up 5 bases; unmatched junction bases: 1. The germline gives CDR1 SGHTA, CDR2 FQGNSA. CDR3 coding DNA: TGTGCCAGCAGCTTAGGACTAGCGGGCGAGACCCAGTACTTC. Translating it yields CASSLGLAGETQYF.

The chain carries TRBV27 and TRBJ2-2; D not certain. The V gene's germline CDR1 is MNHEY and CDR2 SMNVEV (reference sequence). V shed 6 bases and J shed 5 bases, with 19 bases lying between them. This CDR3 has 16 residues. CDR3 amino acids: CASSRSLGWSTGELFF. The CDR3 coding sequence is TGTGCCAGCAGCCGCTCTCTAGGATGGAGTACCGGGGAGCTGTTTTTT.

This clone is classed as medium-sized. The chain is built from TRBV6-5 and TRBJ1-2, with 10 bases matching TRBD1. Trimming at V came to 6 bases and at J to 6 bases, leaving 10 bases not matched to a gene. Looked up from germline, CDR1 is MNHEY and CDR2 is SVGAGI. This CDR3 spans 15 amino acids. The chain's CDR3 is CASRGDRGNLHGYTF. CDR3 bases: TGTGCCAGCAGAGGGGACAGGGGAAACCTTCATGGCTACACCTTC.

The rearrangement links TRBV7-3 to TRBJ1-3; the match to TRBD1 covers 10 bases. The CDR3 loop spans 18 amino acids. The germline CDR1 and CDR2 sequences are SGHTA and FQGTGA. V trimming: 5 bases; J trimming: 4 bases; junction bases outside the gene matches: 14. The CDR3 bases are TGTGCCAGCAGCCTCACCGCTCCGGGACAGGGGTACGGAAACACCATATATTTT. Protein: CASSLTAPGQGYGNTIYF.

The chain combines TRBV5-1 with TRBJ2-2; D possibly corresponds to TRBD1 (6 bases). The CDR3 runs to 15 residues. Germline V gene data show CDR1 as SGHRS and CDR2 as YFSETQ. V was trimmed by 2 bases and J by 4 bases, leaving 12 bases between them. Here the CDR3 DNA reads TGCGCCAGCAGCTTATCAGGGGAGAGCACCGGGGAGCTGTTTTTT. Protein product: CASSLSGESTGELFF.

This sequence joins TRBV18 and TRBJ2-5, with TRBD1 identical over 8 bases. This CDR3 contains 16 residues. J lost 5 bases, V lost 1 base, and 9 bases had no gene match. The germline V gene encodes CDR1 KGHSH and CDR2 LQKENI. CDR3: CASSPLQGAQAETQYF. The CDR3, as DNA: TGTGCCAGCTCACCACTGCAGGGGGCCCAAGCGGAGACCCAGTACTTC.